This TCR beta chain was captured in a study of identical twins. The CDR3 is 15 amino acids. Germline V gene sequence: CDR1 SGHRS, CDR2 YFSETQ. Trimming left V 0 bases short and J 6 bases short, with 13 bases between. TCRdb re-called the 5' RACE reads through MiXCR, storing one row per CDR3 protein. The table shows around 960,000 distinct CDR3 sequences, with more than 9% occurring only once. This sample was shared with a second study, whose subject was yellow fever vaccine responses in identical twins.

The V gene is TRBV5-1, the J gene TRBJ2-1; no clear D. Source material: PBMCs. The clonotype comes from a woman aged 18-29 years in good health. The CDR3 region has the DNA TGCGCCAGCAGCTTGGCGGGCCTGGAATTCAATGAGCAGTTCTTC. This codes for CASSLAGLEFNEQFF.